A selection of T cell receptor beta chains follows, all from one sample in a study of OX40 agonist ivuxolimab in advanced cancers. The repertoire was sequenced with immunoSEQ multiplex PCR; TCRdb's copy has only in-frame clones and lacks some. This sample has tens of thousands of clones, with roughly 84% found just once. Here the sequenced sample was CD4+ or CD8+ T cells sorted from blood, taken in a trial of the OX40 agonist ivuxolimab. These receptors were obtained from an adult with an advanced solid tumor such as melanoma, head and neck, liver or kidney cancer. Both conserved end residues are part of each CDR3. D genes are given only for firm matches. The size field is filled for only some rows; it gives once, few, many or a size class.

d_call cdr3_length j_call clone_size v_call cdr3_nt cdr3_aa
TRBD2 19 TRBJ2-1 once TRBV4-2 TGTGCCAGCAGCCAAGCCGCAGGACTAGCGGGGTCGGGCCACAATGAGCAGTTCTTC CASSQAAGLAGSGHNEQFF
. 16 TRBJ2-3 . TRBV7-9 TGTGCCAGCAGCTTAGTTCAGATGGACAGTACAGATACGCAGTATTTT CASSLVQMDSTDTQYF
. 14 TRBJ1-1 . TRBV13 TGTGCCAGCAGCCCCCCGGACCCTGACACTGAAGCTTTCTTT CASSPPDPDTEAFF
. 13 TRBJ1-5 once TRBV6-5 TGTGCCAGCAGTTACTTGGGGAATCAGCCCCAGCATTTT CASSYLGNQPQHF
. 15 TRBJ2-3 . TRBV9 TGTGCCAGCAGCGTAGAAGATGGGACCACAGATACGCAGTATTTT CASSVEDGTTDTQYF
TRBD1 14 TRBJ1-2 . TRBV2 TGTGCCAGCAGTGGGACATCTGACAGGGCTGGCTACACCTTC CASSGTSDRAGYTF
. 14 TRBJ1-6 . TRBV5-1 TGCGCCAGCAGCTTCAACCAGGTGTTGTCACCCCTCCACTTT CASSFNQVLSPLHF
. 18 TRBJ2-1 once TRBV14 TGTGCCAGCAGCCAATGCGGCGGGTGTTCGGGACGCATCAATGAGCAGTTCTTC CASSQCGGCSGRINEQFF
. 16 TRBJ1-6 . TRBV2 TGTGCCAGCATATTGGACAGTGGGTCCTATAATTCACCCCTCCACTTT CASILDSGSYNSPLHF
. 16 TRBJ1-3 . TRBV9 TGTGCCAGCAGCCGAGGATGGGACGGGACTGGAAACACCATATATTTT CASSRGWDGTGNTIYF
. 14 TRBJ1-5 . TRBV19 TGTGCCAGTAGTATAGGAATCGGACAGCAGCCCCAGCATTTT CASSIGIGQQPQHF
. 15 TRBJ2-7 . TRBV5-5 TGTGCCAGCAGTTTTTCCAGGACAGATTACACCGAGCAGTACTTC CASSFSRTDYTEQYF
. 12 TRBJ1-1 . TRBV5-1 TGCGCCAGCAGCTCAAGGGACACTGAAGCTTTCTTT CASSSRDTEAFF
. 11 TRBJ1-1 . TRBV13 TGTGCCAGCACGGGAGACACTGAAGCTTTCTTT CASTGDTEAFF
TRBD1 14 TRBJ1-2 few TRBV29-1 TGCAGCGTTGAAGACGGCAGGGGGCTCTATGGCTACACCTTC CSVEDGRGLYGYTF
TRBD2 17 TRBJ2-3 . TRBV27 TGTGCCAGCAGTTTAATTGAGGCGGGAGGAGGCACGGATACGCAGTATTTT CASSLIEAGGGTDTQYF
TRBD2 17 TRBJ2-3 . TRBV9 TGTGCCAGCAGCGTGGGGTTGGGGCGGGAGGCCACAGATACGCAGTATTTT CASSVGLGREATDTQYF
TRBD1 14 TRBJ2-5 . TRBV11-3 TGTGCCAGCAGCTCCTCAGGGGGCCGAGAGACCCAGTACTTC CASSSSGGRETQYF
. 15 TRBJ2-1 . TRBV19 TGTGCCAGTAGTATTTCGAGCGGGCGGGGCAATGAGCAGTTCTTC CASSISSGRGNEQFF
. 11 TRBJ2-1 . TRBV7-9 TGTGCCAGCAGCTTAGGGGAGAGGCAGTTCTTC CASSLGERQFF
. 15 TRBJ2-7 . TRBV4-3 TGCGCCAGCAGCCAAGCCGATACAGGGCCCTACGAGCAGTACTTC CASSQADTGPYEQYF
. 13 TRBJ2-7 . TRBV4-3 TGCGCCAGCAGCCAAGATAGGGGCTACGAGCAGTACTTC CASSQDRGYEQYF
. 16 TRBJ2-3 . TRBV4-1 TGCGCCAGCAGCCAAGGTACTAGCCGTAGTACAGATACGCAGTATTTT CASSQGTSRSTDTQYF
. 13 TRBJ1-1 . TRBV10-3 TGTGCCATCATGACGTCCCAGGGCGCTGAAGCTTTCTTT CAIMTSQGAEAFF
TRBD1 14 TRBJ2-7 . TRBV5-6 TGTGCCAGCAGCCAGGGGGACCCAGCCTACGAGCAGTACTTC CASSQGDPAYEQYF
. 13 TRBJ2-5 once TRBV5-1 TGCGCCAGCAGCTTTTCTCAGGAAAAGACCCAGTACTTC CASSFSQEKTQYF
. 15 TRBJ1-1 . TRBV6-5 TGTGCCAGCAGTTACGCTCCCGGGGCGAACACTGAAGCTTTCTTT CASSYAPGANTEAFF
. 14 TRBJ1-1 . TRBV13 TGTGCCAGCAGCCCGCCCGGGAGGGGGACTGAAGCTTTCTTT CASSPPGRGTEAFF
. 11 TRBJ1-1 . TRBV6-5 TGTGCCAGCAGTTATTACGGGCTAGCTTTCTTT CASSYYGLAFF
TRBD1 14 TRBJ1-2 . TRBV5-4 TGTGCCAGCAGCTCCAGGGGGGGCGGTTATGGCTACACCTTC CASSSRGGGYGYTF
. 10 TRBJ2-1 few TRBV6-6 TGTGCCAGCGGTCCTAATGAGCAGTTCTTC CASGPNEQFF
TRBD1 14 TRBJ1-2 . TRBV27 TGTGCCAGCATGGGACAGGGAACGAACTATGGCTACACCTTC CASMGQGTNYGYTF
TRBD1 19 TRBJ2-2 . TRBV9 TGTGCCAGCAGCCCGCCGGGACAGGGGGCGAGATTCGACACCGGGGAGCTGTTTTTT CASSPPGQGARFDTGELFF
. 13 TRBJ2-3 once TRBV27 TGTGCCAGCAGTATTATGGGTCCAGATACGCAGTATTTT CASSIMGPDTQYF
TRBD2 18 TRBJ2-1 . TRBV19 TGTGCCAGTAGTAGGACTAGCGGGGCCTACCACTCCTACAATGAGCAGTTCTTC CASSRTSGAYHSYNEQFF
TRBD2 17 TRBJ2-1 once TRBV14 TGTGCCAGCAGTCCCGTACCGGGAGGCCCCTCCTACAATGAGCAGTTCTTC CASSPVPGGPSYNEQFF
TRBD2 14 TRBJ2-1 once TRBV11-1 TGTGCCAGCAGCTTCGTGCTAGCGGTCCCAGAGCAGTTCTTC CASSFVLAVPEQFF
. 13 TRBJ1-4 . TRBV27 TGTGCCAGCAGTATCGAGAACTCGCAAAAACTGTTTTTT CASSIENSQKLFF
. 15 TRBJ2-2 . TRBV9 TGTGCCAGCAGGGAGGGCAGTTCGAACACCGGGGAGCTGTTTTTT CASREGSSNTGELFF
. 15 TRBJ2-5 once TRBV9 TGTGCCAGCGCGGTTGGCGGGTGGGCCGGAGAGACCCAGTACTTC CASAVGGWAGETQYF